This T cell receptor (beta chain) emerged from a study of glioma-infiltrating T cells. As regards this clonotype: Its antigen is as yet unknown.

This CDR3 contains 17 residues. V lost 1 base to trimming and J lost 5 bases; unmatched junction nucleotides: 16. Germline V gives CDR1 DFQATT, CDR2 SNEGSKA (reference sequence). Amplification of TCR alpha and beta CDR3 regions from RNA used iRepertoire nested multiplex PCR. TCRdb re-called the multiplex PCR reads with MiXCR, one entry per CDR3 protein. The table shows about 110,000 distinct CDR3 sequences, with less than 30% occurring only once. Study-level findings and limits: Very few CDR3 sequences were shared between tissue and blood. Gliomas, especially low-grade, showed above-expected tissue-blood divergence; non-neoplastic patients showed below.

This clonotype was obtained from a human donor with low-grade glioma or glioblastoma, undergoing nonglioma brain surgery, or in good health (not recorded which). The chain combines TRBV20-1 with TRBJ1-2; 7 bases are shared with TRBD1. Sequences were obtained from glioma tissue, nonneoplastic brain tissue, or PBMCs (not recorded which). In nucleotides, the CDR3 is TGCAGTGCTAGAGCCCGAGCAGGGACAGCCCTCTCTTATGGCTACACCTTC. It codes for CSARARAGTALSYGYTF.